The 26 T cell receptor beta chains in this list originate from one sample, sequenced in a study of identical twins. TCRdb analysed the 5' RACE reads with MiXCR anew, one entry per CDR3 protein. The sample yields more than 400,000 distinct CDR3 sequences, roughly 15% seen once. Separately, the same data were catalogued under a study of yellow fever vaccine responses in identical twins.

The sample was CD4+ T cells sorted from blood. The source of these receptors is a woman aged 18-30 years in good health.

V is TRBV5-1 and J is TRBJ2-6; D gene ambiguous. The germline V and J ends were trimmed by 0 bases and 0 bases, with 7 bases remaining between them. Germline values: CDR1 SGHRS, CDR2 YFSETQ. The CDR3 totals 16 residues. The CDR3 region has the DNA TGCGCCAGCAGCTTGGGTCCTTACTCTGGGGCCAACGTCCTGACTTTC. The encoded protein is CASSLGPYSGANVLTF. The variable domain in full, with the rest retrieved from reference TRBV5-1 and TRBJ2-6, is KAGVTQTPRYLIKTRGQQVTLSCSPISGHRSVSWYQQTPGQGLQFLFEYFSETQRNKGNFPGRFSGRQFSNSRSEMNVSTLELGDSALYLCASSLGPYSGANVLTFGAGSRLTVL.

The V call is TRBV12-3 or TRBV12-4, the J call TRBJ1-2; no reliable D call. With 2 bases removed from V and 6 bases from J, the gap between germline ends came to 7 bases. CDR3 length equals 12 residues. The CDR3 spells CASSLRADGYTF. The CDR3, as DNA: TGTGCCAGCAGTTTAAGAGCTGATGGCTACACCTTC.

V usage is TRBV2 and J usage is TRBJ2-3; a weak D match, TRBD2 (6 bases). V lost 3 bases, J lost 9 bases, and 16 bases lay in between. Germline V gene data show CDR1 as SNHLY and CDR2 as FYNNEI. This CDR3 contains 14 residues. CDR3 DNA: TGTGCCAGCAGTGATACCCGGGGACGGGGGACGCAGTATTTT. Residues: CASSDTRGRGTQYF.

The sample holds a few counts of this clonotype. The genes are TRBV11-1 and TRBJ2-2, with D perhaps TRBD1 or TRBD2 (5 bases each). The V and J ends lost 2 bases and 0 bases respectively, with 16 bases between them. The V gene's germline CDR1 is SGHAT and CDR2 FQDESV (reference sequence). The CDR3 sequence is 18 residues long. This chain's CDR3 is CASSLIMTRGANTGELFF. CDR3 bases: TGTGCCAGCAGCTTAATCATGACCCGGGGCGCGAACACCGGGGAGCTGTTTTTT.

This clonotype occurred a few times. The V call is TRBV7-9, the J call TRBJ2-7, with 7 bases fitting TRBD2. The V gene's germline CDR1 is SEHNR and CDR2 FQNEAQ (reference sequence). This CDR3 is built from 13 residues. V lost 8 bases, J lost 0 bases, and 4 bases stayed unmatched. The CDR3 loop is CASGGGSSYEQYF. The CDR3 nucleotides read TGTGCCAGCGGGGGGGGGAGCTCCTACGAGCAGTACTTC.

The rearrangement uses TRBV5-1 and TRBJ1-4; 7 bases align to TRBD1. The V gene's germline CDR1 is SGHRS and CDR2 YFSETQ. Trimming at V came to 3 bases and at J to 7 bases, leaving 6 bases not matched to a gene. The CDR3 extends over 14 amino acids. CDR3: CASSSTGIGEKLFF. The CDR3 nucleotides are TGCGCCAGCAGCTCGACAGGGATTGGTGAAAAACTGTTTTTT.

This clonotype was counted a few times. V is TRBV12-3 or TRBV12-4 and J is TRBJ1-5; weak D call: TRBD1 (5 bases). The V gene lost 6 bases and the J gene lost 2 bases, with 11 bases spanning the gap. This CDR3 contains 14 residues. CDR3 nucleotides: TGTGCCAGCAGCTGGGAAGGGGGCAATCAGCCCCAGCATTTT. Translation gives CASSWEGGNQPQHF.

The chain carries TRBV2 and TRBJ2-5; TRBD2 matches 7 bases. V lost 7 bases and J lost 2; bases outside the gene matches: 10. CDR1 and CDR2 from the germline V gene are SNHLY and FYNNEI. The CDR3 contains 15 residues. CDR3 coding DNA: TGTGCCAGCACGAAGGGAGCAGCGGGGCAAGAGACCCAGTACTTC. It is translated as CASTKGAAGQETQYF.

This chain uses TRBV20-1 with TRBJ2-7; D remains ambiguous. This CDR3 region has 12 residues. Trimming left V 4 bases short and J 3 bases short, with 10 bases between. Germline lookup yields CDR1 DFQATT and CDR2 SNEGSKA (reference sequence). The chain's CDR3 is CSATPQNYEQYF. For the CDR3, the DNA is TGCAGTGCTACCCCGCAGAACTACGAGCAGTACTTC.

There are many counts of this clonotype. The rearrangement links TRBV10-3 to TRBJ1-2, with 10 bases that match TRBD1. The germline V gene encodes CDR1 ENHRY and CDR2 SYGVKD. The CDR3 consists of 15 residues. J was trimmed by 8 bases and V by 10 bases; bases with no gene match: 16. The CDR3 DNA is TGTGCCACCCAATCCGGGACAGGGGAGTTCTTGGGCTACACCTTC. Its protein product is CATQSGTGEFLGYTF.

The J gene is TRBJ2-5, the V gene TRBV7-8; weak D call: TRBD1 (6 bases). V shed 5 bases and J shed 2 bases, with 30 bases lying between them. The CDR3 consists of 20 residues. CDR1 SGHVS and CDR2 FQNEAQ come from the germline V gene. The CDR3 nucleotides read TGTGCCAGCAGCCTCGTAAGGGGGTCCCTAAGTCGAGTTCGACAAGAGACCCAGTACTTC. The encoded protein is CASSLVRGSLSRVRQETQYF. Variable domain in full (rest from reference TRBV7-8 and TRBJ2-5): GAGVSQSPRYKVAKRGQDVALRCDPISGHVSLFWYQQALGQGPEFLTYFQNEAQLDKSGLPSDRFFAERPEGSVSTLKIQRTQQEDSAVYLCASSLVRGSLSRVRQETQYFGPGTRLLVL.

The J gene is TRBJ2-7, the V gene TRBV27; 9 bases are a match to TRBD2. The CDR3 is made up of 15 amino acids. CDR1 is MNHEY, CDR2 SMNVEV, per germline (reference sequence). J gave up 3 bases and V 5 bases, and 8 bases lay outside the gene matches. In DNA form, the CDR3 reads TGTGCCAGCAGTCGGTCTAGCGGGAAGAGCTACGAGCAGTACTTC. Its translation is CASSRSSGKSYEQYF.

The gene calls are TRBV6-1 and TRBJ1-5; TRBD1 agrees at 7 bases. Losses at the gene ends were 0 bases for V and 6 bases for J; bases not matched to a gene: 14. The CDR3 sequence is 18 residues long. Per germline, CDR1 MNHNS and CDR2 SASEGT. The CDR3 loop is CASSEAGGTDAWGQPQHF. CDR3 DNA: TGTGCCAGCAGTGAAGCCGGGGGGACAGACGCTTGGGGTCAGCCCCAGCATTTT.

This clonotype was seen a handful of times. This rearrangement joins TRBV10-3 to TRBJ1-1; 7 positions match TRBD1. CDR3 length equals 12 residues. Germline assignment: CDR1 ENHRY and CDR2 SYGVKD. J was trimmed by 4 bases and V by 5 bases; bases with no gene match: 1. The CDR3 loop is CAISQGGTEAFF. The CDR3 bases are TGTGCCATCAGTCAGGGGGGCACTGAAGCTTTCTTT.

This clonotype was recorded at least ten times. This chain links TRBV6-1 with TRBJ1-5, with 7 positions matching TRBD1. CDR1 is MNHNS, CDR2 SASEGT, per germline. The CDR3 has 15 residues. The V segment lost 6 bases and the J segment 2 bases; nucleotides outside the gene matches: 7. CDR3 DNA: TGTGCCAGCAGAACCGACAGGGCCGGCAATCAGCCCCAGCATTTT. Its translation is CASRTDRAGNQPQHF.

This clonotype has a single count. Its ends do not fully match the called genes, so a read error is possible. J is TRBJ1-2 and V is TRBV10-2; perhaps TRBD1 as D (6 bases). Germline loops: CDR1 WSHSY, CDR2 SAAADI. This CDR3 is 13 amino acids long. The CDR3 DNA reads TGCGGCAGCAGCGAGCAGGACAGAGTTGGCTACACCTTC. Translated: CGSSEQDRVGYTF.

This clonotype was seen more than once but under ten times. The chain is built from TRBV12-3 or TRBV12-4 and TRBJ2-5; the D is unclear. Trimming took 1 base from V and 6 from J, leaving 9 bases between them. The CDR3 covers 13 residues. The CDR3 DNA follows: TGTGCCAGCAGTTTAGGGGCCCCACAGACCCAGTACTTC. This gives the protein CASSLGAPQTQYF.

This clonotype was counted only a few times. The DNA of the CDR3 is TGCAGTGCTAGAGATTCGGCAGGTCGAAACACTGAAGCTTTCTTT. Amino acid sequence: CSARDSAGRNTEAFF. The V call is TRBV20-1, the J call TRBJ1-1, with no clear D. This CDR3 comprises 15 residues. Germline lookup yields CDR1 DFQATT and CDR2 SNEGSKA (reference sequence). The V and J ends lost 0 bases and 2 bases respectively, with 13 bases between them.

This clonotype was counted between two and nine times. This chain connects TRBV29-1 to TRBJ2-3, with 9 bases lining up with TRBD1. CDR3 size: 12 residues. Germline CDR1 and CDR2: SQVTM and ANQGSEA. The junction had 3 bases not matched to a gene; V was cut back by 6 bases and J by 5 bases. The CDR3 is CSVRTGEDTQYF. In DNA form, the CDR3 reads TGCAGCGTGCGGACAGGGGAAGATACGCAGTATTTT.

This clonotype occurred a few times. This rearrangement joins TRBV28 to TRBJ2-3; D is unclear. V was clipped by 3 bases and J by 0 bases, with 10 bases between them. The CDR3 loop spans 15 amino acids. Germline-derived CDR1 and CDR2 are MDHEN and SYDVKM. In nucleotides, the CDR3 is TGTGCCAGCAGTTTTTTGGACCTAAGCACAGATACGCAGTATTTT. It yields the protein CASSFLDLSTDTQYF.

This clonotype was counted at least ten times. DNA for the CDR3: TGTGCCAGCAGTGCAGGGACAGGGGGCCAGCCCCAGCATTTT. Its protein product is CASSAGTGGQPQHF. The chain couples TRBV12-3 or TRBV12-4 to TRBJ1-5, with 12 bases fitting TRBD1. J was trimmed by 7 bases and V by 5 bases; bases with no gene match: 3. This CDR3 has 14 amino acids.

This clonotype was counted only a few times. The chain carries TRBV27 and TRBJ2-1; 8 bases fit TRBD1. Germline CDR1 is MNHEY and CDR2 is SMNVEV (reference sequence). This CDR3 is built from 16 residues. The junction had 17 bases not matched to a gene; V was cut back by 7 bases and J by 9 bases. CDR3: CASTQVGRGQSGEQFF. The CDR3 nucleotides read TGTGCCAGCACCCAAGTGGGCAGGGGGCAATCTGGTGAGCAGTTCTTC.

For this clonotype: One end of the junction is discordant with germline, which a read error may explain. The genes are TRBV15 and TRBJ1-6; D is possibly TRBD1 (6 bases). Germline CDR1 and CDR2: LNHNV and YYDKDF (reference sequence). The length of the CDR3 is 17 residues. The CDR3 nucleotides are TGTGCCACCAGCAGAGTAACAGGGCAAGGAGTAGCTTCACGCCTCCACTTT. It encodes CATSRVTGQGVASRLHF.

The chain recombines TRBV5-1 with TRBJ2-7; 12 positions agree with TRBD2. The V and J ends lost 8 bases and 5 bases, in that order; junction bases with no gene match: 8. There are 14 residues in the CDR3. The germline CDR1 and CDR2 sequences are SGHRS and YFSETQ. CDR3 loop: CARPGLAGCNEQYF. CDR3 sequence (DNA): TGCGCCAGACCCGGACTAGCGGGATGTAACGAGCAGTACTTC.

This clonotype was detected only a few times. Here the CDR3 DNA reads TGTGCCAGCGGACAAATGGGATCACCCCTCCACTTT. It yields the protein CASGQMGSPLHF. This chain joins TRBV10-3 and TRBJ1-6, with a tentative D call TRBD1 (5 bases). Trimming shortened V by 10 bases and J by 10 bases, and 14 bases separated the two germline ends. The length of the CDR3 is 12 residues. CDR1 and CDR2 (germline): ENHRY, SYGVKD.

A few counts support this clonotype. This chain connects TRBV27 to TRBJ1-1; a possible D gene is TRBD1 (6 bases). CDR3 size: 13 residues. The V gene's germline CDR1 is MNHEY and CDR2 SMNVEV (reference sequence). Trimming removed 10 bases from V and 1 base from J, with 13 bases in between. The CDR3 region is CATADRSNTEAFF. The CDR3 nucleotides are TGTGCCACCGCGGACAGATCGAACACTGAAGCTTTCTTT.